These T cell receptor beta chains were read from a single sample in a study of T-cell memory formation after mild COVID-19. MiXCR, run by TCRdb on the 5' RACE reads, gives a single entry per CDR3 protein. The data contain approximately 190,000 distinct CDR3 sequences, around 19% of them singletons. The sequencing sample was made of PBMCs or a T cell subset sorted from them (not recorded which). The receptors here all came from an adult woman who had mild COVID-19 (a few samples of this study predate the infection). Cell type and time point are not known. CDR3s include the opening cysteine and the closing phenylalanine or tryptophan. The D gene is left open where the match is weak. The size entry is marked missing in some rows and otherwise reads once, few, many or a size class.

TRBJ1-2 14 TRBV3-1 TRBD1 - CASSQRPTGHGYTF TGTGCCAGCAGCCAACGGCCGACAGGGCATGGCTACACCTTC
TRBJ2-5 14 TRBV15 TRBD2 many CATSTRAGEETQYF TGTGCCACCAGCACACGAGCGGGAGAAGAGACCCAGTACTTC
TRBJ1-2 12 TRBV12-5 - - CASGLTGYGYTF TGTGCTAGTGGTTTGACAGGCTATGGCTACACCTTC
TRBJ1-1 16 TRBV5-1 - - CASSHERTAMNTEAFF TGCGCCAGCAGCCACGAAAGGACAGCTATGAACACTGAAGCTTTCTTT
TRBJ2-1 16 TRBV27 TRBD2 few CASSLWGRAFYNEQFF TGTGCCAGCAGTTTATGGGGGAGGGCGTTCTACAATGAGCAGTTCTTC
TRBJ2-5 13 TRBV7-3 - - CASSPQVQETQYF TGTGCCAGCAGCCCGCAGGTACAAGAGACCCAGTACTTC
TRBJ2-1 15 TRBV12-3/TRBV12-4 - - CASTDGSGTYNEQFF TGTGCCAGCACCGATGGAAGCGGAACGTACAATGAGCAGTTCTTC
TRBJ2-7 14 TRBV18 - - CASSGQGKIDEQYF TGTGCCAGCTCAGGTCAGGGGAAGATCGACGAGCAGTACTTC
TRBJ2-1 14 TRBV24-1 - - CATSDFSPRREQFF TGTGCCACCAGTGATTTTTCTCCTAGACGTGAGCAGTTCTTC
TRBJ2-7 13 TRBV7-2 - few CASSLGRGYEQYF TGTGCCAGCAGCTTAGGACGGGGGTACGAGCAGTACTTC
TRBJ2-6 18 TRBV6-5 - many CASSYSFSGAAGANVLTF TGTGCCAGCAGTTACTCTTTCTCCGGGGCAGCTGGGGCCAACGTCCTGACTTTC
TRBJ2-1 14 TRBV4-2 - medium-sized CASSLAQGGDEQFF TGTGCCAGCAGTCTCGCCCAGGGGGGCGATGAGCAGTTCTTC
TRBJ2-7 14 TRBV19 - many CASSRPGTSYEQYF TGTGCCAGTAGTCGACCCGGGACTTCCTACGAGCAGTACTTC
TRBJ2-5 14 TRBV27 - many CASSSRGSQETQYF TGTGCCAGCAGCTCTCGGGGCAGCCAAGAGACCCAGTACTTC
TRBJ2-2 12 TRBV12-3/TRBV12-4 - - CASRRTIGELFF TGTGCCAGCAGGAGAACGATCGGGGAGCTGTTTTTT
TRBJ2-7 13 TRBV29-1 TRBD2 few CSVEVGGNYEQYF TGCAGCGTTGAAGTCGGGGGGAACTACGAGCAGTACTTC
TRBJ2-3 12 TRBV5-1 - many CASSLSADTQYF TGCGCCAGCAGCTTGTCCGCAGATACGCAGTATTTT
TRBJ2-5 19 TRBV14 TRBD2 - CASSQHTGGLAVYQETQYF TGTGCCAGCAGCCAACATACGGGCGGGCTAGCGGTTTACCAAGAGACCCAGTACTTC
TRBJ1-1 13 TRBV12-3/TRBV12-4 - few CATQVGRNTEAFF TGTGCCACCCAGGTAGGGAGGAACACTGAAGCTTTCTTT
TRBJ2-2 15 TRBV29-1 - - CSVRTSLSNTGELFF TGCAGCGTTCGCACCAGTTTGAGTAACACCGGGGAGCTGTTTTTT
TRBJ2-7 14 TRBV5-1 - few CASSWVGGSYEQYF TGCGCCAGCAGCTGGGTCGGGGGCTCCTACGAGCAGTACTTC
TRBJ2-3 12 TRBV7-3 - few CASSSSPHTQYF TGTGCCAGCAGCTCAAGCCCTCATACGCAGTATTTT
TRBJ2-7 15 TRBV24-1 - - CATSDSSGLSREQYF TGTGCCACCAGTGATTCGTCAGGGTTATCGAGAGAGCAGTACTTC
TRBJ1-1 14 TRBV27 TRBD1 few CASSRTGEGTEAFF TGTGCCAGCAGTAGGACAGGGGAAGGCACTGAAGCTTTCTTT
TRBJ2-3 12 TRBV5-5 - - CASSPHSDTQYF TGTGCCAGCAGCCCACATAGTGATACGCAGTATTTT
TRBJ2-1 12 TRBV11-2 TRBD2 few CASSLVGGRLFF TGTGCCAGCAGCTTAGTCGGCGGGAGACTGTTCTTC
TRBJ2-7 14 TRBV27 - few CASSSIASTYEQYF TGTGCCAGCAGTTCCATCGCCTCCACCTACGAGCAGTACTTC
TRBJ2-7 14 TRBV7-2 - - CASSLGTTYYEQYF TGTGCCAGCAGCTTAGGGACTACATATTACGAGCAGTACTTC
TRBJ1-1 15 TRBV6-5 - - CASSYSQGLNTEAFF TGTGCCAGCAGTTACTCGCAGGGCTTGAACACTGAAGCTTTCTTT
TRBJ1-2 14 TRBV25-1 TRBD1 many CASSEWTGGTSYTF TGTGCCAGCAGTGAATGGACAGGGGGCACGAGCTACACCTTC
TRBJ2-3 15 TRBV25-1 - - CASTTSSDRTDTQYF TGTGCCAGCACTACGTCTAGCGACCGCACAGATACGCAGTATTTT
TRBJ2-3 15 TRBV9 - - CASSVNALPPDTQYF TGTGCCAGCAGCGTAAACGCCTTGCCCCCTGATACGCAGTATTTT
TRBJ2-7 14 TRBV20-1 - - CSAPQGRPGYEQYF TGCAGTGCTCCCCAGGGGCGCCCGGGCTACGAGCAGTACTTC
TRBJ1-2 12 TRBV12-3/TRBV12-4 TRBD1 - CASRGDRDGYTF TGTGCCAGCAGAGGGGACAGGGATGGCTACACCTTC
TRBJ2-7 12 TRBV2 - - CASSGLGYEQYF TGTGCCAGCAGTGGCTTAGGCTACGAGCAGTACTTC
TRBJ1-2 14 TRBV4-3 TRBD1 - CASSPGQDVYGYTF TGCGCCAGCAGCCCAGGACAGGATGTCTATGGCTACACCTTC
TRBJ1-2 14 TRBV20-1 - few CSARDPRGGDGYTF TGCAGTGCTAGAGATCCCAGGGGCGGAGATGGCTACACCTTC
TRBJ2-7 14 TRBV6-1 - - CASRIFDSWDEQYF TGTGCCAGCAGGATCTTTGACAGTTGGGACGAGCAGTACTTC
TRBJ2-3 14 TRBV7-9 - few CASSSGSSTDTQYF TGTGCCAGCAGCTCGGGCAGTAGCACAGATACGCAGTATTTT
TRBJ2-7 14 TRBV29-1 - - CSVEVRTATYEQYF TGCAGCGTTGAAGTTCGGACGGCTACCTACGAGCAGTACTTC
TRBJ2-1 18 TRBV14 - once CASSLNQQSWALYNEQFF TGTGCCAGCAGTCTAAACCAGCAATCTTGGGCTCTCTACAATGAGCAGTTCTTC
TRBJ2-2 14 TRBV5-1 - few CASSSGQYTGELFF TGCGCCAGCAGCTCAGGACAGTACACCGGGGAGCTGTTTTTT
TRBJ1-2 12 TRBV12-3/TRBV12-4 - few CASSPARGGYTF TGTGCCAGCAGCCCTGCTCGGGGTGGCTACACCTTC
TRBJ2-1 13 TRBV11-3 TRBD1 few CASSRTGGNEQFF TGTGCCAGCAGCCGGACAGGGGGGAATGAGCAGTTCTTC
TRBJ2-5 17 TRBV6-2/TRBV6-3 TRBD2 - CASSYSNLAGALETQYF TGTGCCAGCAGTTACTCGAACCTAGCGGGAGCGCTAGAGACCCAGTACTTC
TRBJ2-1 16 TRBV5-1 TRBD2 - CASSLSERGSYNEQFF TGCGCCAGCAGCTTGTCCGAGCGGGGCTCCTACAATGAGCAGTTCTTC
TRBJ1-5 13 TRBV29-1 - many CSVLWGSDQPQHF TGCAGCGTTTTATGGGGGTCCGATCAGCCCCAGCATTTT
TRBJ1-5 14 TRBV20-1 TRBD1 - CSASTGGSNQPQHF TGCAGTGCTAGCACAGGGGGAAGCAATCAGCCCCAGCATTTT
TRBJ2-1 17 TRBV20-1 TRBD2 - CSAPEIGRLAGLHEQFF TGCAGTGCCCCAGAAATCGGGAGACTAGCGGGACTTCATGAGCAGTTCTTC
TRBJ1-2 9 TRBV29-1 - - CSVGTAHTF TGCAGCGTTGGGACAGCCCACACCTTC
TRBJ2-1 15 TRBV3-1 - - CASSPPLRVNSGQFF TGTGCCAGCAGCCCTCCTCTTAGGGTGAACTCAGGGCAGTTCTTC
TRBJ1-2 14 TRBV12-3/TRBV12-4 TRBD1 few CASSFLGQGWGYTF TGTGCCAGCAGTTTCCTGGGACAGGGCTGGGGCTACACCTTC
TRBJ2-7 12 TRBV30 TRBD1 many CAKGQTPYEQYF TGTGCCAAGGGACAGACACCGTACGAGCAGTACTTC
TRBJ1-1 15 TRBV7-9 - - CASSYSGTPSSEAFF TGTGCCAGCAGCTATTCCGGGACACCTAGTAGTGAAGCTTTCTTT
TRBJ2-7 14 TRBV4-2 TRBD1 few CASSQEGTVYEQYF TGTGCCAGCAGCCAAGAAGGGACAGTATACGAGCAGTACTTC
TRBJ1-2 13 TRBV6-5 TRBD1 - CASSYGQGHGYTF TGTGCCAGCAGTTACGGACAGGGTCATGGCTACACCTTC
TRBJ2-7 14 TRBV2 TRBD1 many CASREQGGPYEQYF TGTGCCAGCAGAGAACAGGGGGGCCCCTACGAGCAGTACTTC
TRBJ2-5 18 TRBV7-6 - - CASSSTGPASGGLKTQYF TGTGCCAGCAGCTCGACGGGTCCTGCTTCGGGGGGCCTAAAGACCCAGTACTTC
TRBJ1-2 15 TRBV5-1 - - CASSTRSGAGGSYTF TGCGCCAGCAGCACACGCTCCGGCGCCGGGGGGAGCTACACCTTC